Included here is one T cell receptor (beta chain) sequence, with context. Described time point: cycle 4 day 1 (C4D1), after less than 7 weeks of nivolumab. Each and every patient relapsed after autologous stem cell transplantation, and patients got differing brentuximab vedotin exposure. From thawed PBMCs, CD4+ T cells were purified using magnetic negative selection. Sequenced by immunoSEQ multiplex PCR; TCRdb stores in-frame clones only, minus some. The sample yields 25,000 or so clones, 75% to 90% seen once. These data are taken from a study of PD-1 blockade in classical Hodgkin lymphoma. Germline assignment: CDR1 SGDLS and CDR2 YYNGEE. This CDR3 has 15 amino acids. The V gene lost 0 bases and the J gene lost 5 bases, with 14 bases spanning the gap.

This receptor was taken from a human donor with classical Hodgkin lymphoma. The chain uses TRBV9 and TRBJ2-5; TRBD1 is a possible D gene (5 bases). The source material was CD4+ T cells from blood, sampled before the fourth cycle of nivolumab. The CDR3 spells CASSVEPGLGETQYF. In DNA, the CDR3 is TGTGCCAGCAGCGTAGAGCCAGGGCTGGGGGAGACCCAGTACTTC.